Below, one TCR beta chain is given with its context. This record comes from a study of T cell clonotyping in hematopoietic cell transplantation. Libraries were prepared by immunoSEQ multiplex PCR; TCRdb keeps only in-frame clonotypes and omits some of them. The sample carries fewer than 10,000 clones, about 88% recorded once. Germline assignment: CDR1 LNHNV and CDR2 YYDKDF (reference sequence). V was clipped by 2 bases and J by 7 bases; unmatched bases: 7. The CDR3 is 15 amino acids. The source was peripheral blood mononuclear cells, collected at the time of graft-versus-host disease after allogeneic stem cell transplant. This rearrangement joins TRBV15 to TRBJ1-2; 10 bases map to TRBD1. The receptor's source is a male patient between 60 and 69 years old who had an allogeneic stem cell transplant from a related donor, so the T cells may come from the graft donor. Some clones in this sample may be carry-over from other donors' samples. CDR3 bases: TGTGCCACCAGCAGACGGGACAGGGGTCTGGGTGGCTACACCTTC. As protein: CATSRRDRGLGGYTF.